This T cell receptor beta chain was captured in a study of CD8+ T cells in alopecia areata. Overall study findings and caveats: Patients shared TCRs less clearly than mice did, possibly for HLA-related reasons.

Extracted RNA was reverse transcribed into cDNA, the sequencing template. Only in-frame clones appear in the TCRdb table, and some are missing; sequencing was by immunoSEQ multiplex PCR. The sample has some 150,000 clones; about 53% are singletons. CDR3 length equals 13 residues. V lost 5 bases, J lost 10 bases, and 15 bases lay in between. Germline V gene sequence: CDR1 SGHNT, CDR2 YENEEA. On this clone itself: Its target is not known.

The source is a human donor with alopecia areata. This sequence joins TRBV11-3 and TRBJ2-1, with D possibly being TRBD1 (7 bases). Sample: CD8+ T cells sorted from blood, taken at week 0. The chain's CDR3 is CASSPQGGEEQFF. The CDR3 bases are TGTGCCAGCAGCCCCCAGGGGGGTGAAGAGCAGTTCTTC.